This TCR beta chain was captured by sequencing in a study of blood T cell repertoires in COVID-19. Study-level information: PBMCs, B-cell-depleted T cells, or T cells provided the cDNA or gDNA that made up the material.

Study members were between about 18 and 89 years old and lived in approximately 25 US regions. Sequencing was performed with immunoSEQ multiplex PCR; in TCRdb, only in-frame clones are kept and a portion is missing. The table has 300,000 to 400,000 clones, over 85% seen once. V was shortened by 3 bases and J by 3 bases, with 12 bases between the two germline ends. CDR1 is PRHDT and CDR2 is FYEKMQ in the germline V gene (reference sequence). The length of the CDR3 is 14 residues. Sequences were obtained from PBMCs or T cells enriched from blood (not recorded which). The J gene is TRBJ2-7, the V gene TRBV13; D not certain. The receptor's source is a man aged 60-69 years who had recovered from COVID-19. This chain's CDR3 is CASSFRHVYYEQYF. In nucleotides, the CDR3 is TGTGCCAGCAGCTTTAGACACGTTTACTACGAGCAGTACTTC. Supplemented by reference TRBV13 and TRBJ2-7, the full variable domain reads AAGVIQSPRHLIKEKRETATLKCYPIPRHDTVYWYQQGPGQDPQFLISFYEKMQSDKGSIPDRFSAQQFSDYHSELNMSSLELGDSALYFCASSFRHVYYEQYFGPGTRLTVT.